Reported below is one T cell receptor beta chain. What it binds is not known. Germline V gene lookup returns CDR1 SGHDN and CDR2 FVKESK. V was trimmed by 0 bases and J by 3 bases, leaving 11 bases between them. This CDR3 spans 15 amino acids. The sample originates from a study of CD8 T cells in ankylosing spondylitis. Study-level points and caveats: It was reported that disease-linked clones were significantly enriched in matched ankylosing spondylitis synovial fluid. Relatively scarce in peripheral blood, disease-linked clones were CD8+. Seemingly distinctive of ankylosing spondylitis blood was a TCR beta motif formed by eight highly homologous variants.

In TCRdb, the 5' RACE reads were re-called with MiXCR into one record per CDR3 protein. The table has hundreds of thousands of distinct CDR3 sequences, about 20% seen once; the top ten hold roughly 13%. The sample comprised blood, either unsorted or a sorted T cell fraction (not recorded which). The gene calls are TRBV14 and TRBJ2-5, with D perhaps TRBD2 (6 bases). The receptor was isolated from a male donor with ankylosing spondylitis or in good health (not recorded which). For the CDR3, the DNA is TGTGCCAGCAGCCAAGACTTTTCGGGGGAAGAGACCCAGTACTTC. Translated: CASSQDFSGEETQYF. Full variable domain (outside the CDR3, taken from reference TRBV14 and TRBJ2-5): EAGVTQFPSHSVIEKGQTVTLRCDPISGHDNLYWYRRVMGKEIKFLLHFVKESKQDESGMPNNRFLAERTGGTYSTLKVQPAELEDSGVYFCASSQDFSGEETQYFGPGTRLLVL.